A single sample is the source of the 28 T cell receptor beta chains below, sequenced in a study of T cell responses to AZD1222 COVID-19 vaccine. Produced via immunoSEQ multiplex PCR; TCRdb's table is partial and in-frame only. Of around 180,000 clones listed, roughly 91% are singletons. This specimen consisted of peripheral blood, obtained 28 days after the second AZD1222 dose. These receptors were collected from an adult who received the AZD1222 COVID-19 vaccine.

This clone has a single count. V and J are TRBV24-1 and TRBJ2-1; 7 nucleotides align to TRBD2. The germline V gene has CDR1 KGHDR and CDR2 SFDVKD. The V segment lost 6 bases and the J segment 12 bases; nucleotides outside the gene matches: 7. The CDR3 spans 12 residues. The CDR3 region is CATSRREDRQFF. The CDR3 region has the DNA TGTGCCACCAGTCGTCGGGAGGATCGGCAGTTCTTC.

The chain links TRBV9 to TRBJ2-3, with D possibly being TRBD2 (5 bases). The germline V gene encodes CDR1 SGDLS and CDR2 YYNGEE. CDR3 length: 16 amino acids. V gave up 6 bases and J gave up 10 bases, with 27 bases separating them. The CDR3 reads CASTPTGGLTANPQYF. In nucleotides, the CDR3 is TGTGCCAGCACCCCTACCGGCGGGCTCACCGCCAATCCGCAGTATTTT.

The chain recombines TRBV19 with TRBJ2-5, with TRBD2 matching over 12 bases. Germline V gene data show CDR1 as LNHDA and CDR2 as SQIVND (reference sequence). V shed 4 bases and J 7 bases; nucleotides not matched to a gene: 10. CDR3 length equals 16 residues. The CDR3 reads CASSKGWTSGKGTQYF. In nucleotides, the CDR3 is TGTGCCAGTAGTAAAGGTTGGACTAGCGGGAAGGGGACCCAGTACTTC.

This clone was detected once. The rearrangement links TRBV20-1 to TRBJ2-7; TRBD1 is a possible D gene (6 bases). In germline, CDR1 is DFQATT, CDR2 SNEGSKA (reference sequence). The CDR3 is made up of 14 amino acids. V shed 3 bases and J shed 5 bases, with 17 bases lying between them. CDR3 residues: CSASSWGRGHEQYF. DNA of the CDR3: TGCAGTGCTAGTAGCTGGGGCAGGGGACACGAGCAGTACTTC.

V usage is TRBV7-3 and J usage is TRBJ2-1; 7 nucleotides match TRBD2. The CDR3 has 15 residues. V dropped 1 base and J dropped 5; count of bases not matched to a gene: 5. Germline loops: CDR1 SGHTA, CDR2 FQGTGA. The CDR3 DNA sequence: TGTGCCAGCAGCTTAAGGCGGGAGAGGGACAATGAGCAGTTCTTC. Amino acids: CASSLRRERDNEQFF.

The chain combines TRBV19 with TRBJ2-1, with D tentatively TRBD1 (5 bases). V was trimmed by 3 bases and J by 5 bases, leaving 14 bases between them. Germline V gives CDR1 LNHDA, CDR2 SQIVND (reference sequence). The CDR3 loop spans 15 amino acids. The CDR3 region is CASSIPGQGNNEQFF. The CDR3 bases are TGTGCCAGTAGTATCCCAGGGCAGGGAAACAATGAGCAGTTCTTC.

The rearrangement uses TRBV6-5 and TRBJ2-3; D might be TRBD1 (6 bases). CDR3 length: 13 residues. In germline, CDR1 is MNHEY, CDR2 SVGAGI. Deletions cut 8 bases from V and 3 bases from J, with 12 bases between. The CDR3 sequence is CASRDTGTDTQYF. The CDR3 bases are TGTGCCAGCCGGGACACCGGGACAGATACGCAGTATTTT.

J is TRBJ2-7 and V is TRBV3-1 (or the pseudogene TRBV3-2); 9 nucleotides match TRBD1. Germline V gene data show CDR1 as LGHDT and CDR2 as YNNKEL (reference sequence). V trimming: 1 base; J trimming: 4 bases; junction bases outside the gene matches: 2. This CDR3 has 14 residues. CDR3 residues: CASSQGDRAYEQYF. The CDR3 DNA reads as TGTGCCAGCAGCCAAGGGGACAGGGCATACGAGCAGTACTTC.

V gene TRBV7-9 combines with J gene TRBJ2-7; 8 bases line up with TRBD1. The CDR3 consists of 16 residues. The V segment lost 5 bases and the J segment 7 bases; nucleotides outside the gene matches: 16. Germline V lookup: CDR1 SEHNR, CDR2 FQNEAQ (reference sequence). The CDR3 protein is CASSPHVPGQGKEQYF. The CDR3 nucleotides read TGTGCCAGCAGCCCCCACGTCCCCGGACAGGGCAAGGAGCAGTACTTC.

This rearrangement joins TRBV5-1 to TRBJ2-2; 8 bases are a match to TRBD2. Germline V gives CDR1 SGHRS, CDR2 YFSETQ. This CDR3 contains 17 residues. V dropped 0 bases and J dropped 6; count of bases not matched to a gene: 10. The CDR3 coding sequence is TGCGCCAGCAGCTTGGATCCAGCGGGAGTAAATCCCGGGGAGCTGTTTTTT. Translation: CASSLDPAGVNPGELFF.

This clone was seen only a few times. V usage is TRBV23-1 and J usage is TRBJ1-2; a weak D match, TRBD1 (5 bases). TRBV23-1 is given ORF status, its function remaining uncertain. The CDR3 contains 16 residues. Trimming removed 2 bases at V and 8 bases at J, with 21 bases between. CDR3 in amino acids: CASSQVPDSFQRGYTF. CDR3 DNA: TGCGCCAGCAGTCAAGTCCCCGACAGCTTTCAGAGGGGCTACACCTTC.

In this sample, this clone turned up once. The chain has TRBV7-2 and TRBJ2-1; no reliable D call. Per germline, CDR1 SGHTA and CDR2 FQGNSA. Trimming stripped 6 bases from V and 8 bases from J, with 14 bases between. This CDR3 contains 13 residues. The CDR3 bases are TGTGCCAGCAGTTCTTGGTCCGTGGATGAGCAGTTCTTC. It encodes CASSSWSVDEQFF.

V is TRBV7-8 and J is TRBJ1-2; tentative D call: TRBD1 (6 bases). The ends were cut back, 6 bases at V and 2 bases at J, with 13 bases in the middle. This CDR3 spans 14 amino acids. CDR1 and CDR2 from the germline V gene are SGHVS and FQNEAQ. CDR3 loop: CASRSPGTNYGYTF. The CDR3 DNA follows: TGTGCCAGCAGATCCCCCGGGACAAACTATGGCTACACCTTC.

As concerns this clone: At one of its ends the junction is not consistent with the germline gene, which may arise from a read error. The chain employs TRBV7-2 and TRBJ1-3; D ambiguous. CDR3 length equals 16 residues. Looked up from germline, CDR1 is SGHTA and CDR2 is FQGNSA. The CDR3 nucleotides are TGTGCCAGCAGCTTAGTCCGGATGGGGATTGGAGACACCATATATTTT. Translation: CASSLVRMGIGDTIYF.

The rearrangement links TRBV7-8 to TRBJ2-5; the D is unclear. V lost 5 bases and J 3 bases, leaving 16 bases between the germline ends. This CDR3 has 15 amino acids. Per germline, CDR1 SGHVS and CDR2 FQNEAQ. The CDR3: CASSLERLTEETQYF. Here the CDR3 DNA reads TGTGCCAGCAGCCTGGAGAGACTCACCGAAGAGACCCAGTACTTC.

The chain recombines TRBV21-1 with TRBJ2-3; the table's D call TRBD2 went unverified against the DNA. TRBV21-1 is classified as a pseudogene. The CDR3 runs to 20 residues. CDR3 sequence reads: CASSKGLSGNSAWGTDTQYF. CDR3 in DNA: TGTGCCAGCAGCAAAGGTTTGAGCGGCAACTCGGCCTGGGGCACAGATACGCAGTATTTT.

The V and J genes are TRBV10-3 and TRBJ2-2, with D tentatively TRBD2 (6 bases). With 5 bases removed from V and 2 bases from J, the gap between germline ends came to 12 bases. Germline lookup yields CDR1 ENHRY and CDR2 SYGVKD. The CDR3 is 15 residues long. The CDR3 sequence is CAISPGLSNTGELFF. The CDR3 DNA follows: TGTGCCATCAGTCCGGGACTGTCTAACACCGGGGAGCTGTTTTTT.

The chain is built from TRBV5-6 and TRBJ2-2; perhaps TRBD2 as D (5 bases). The V gene lost 4 bases and the J gene lost 7 bases, with 11 bases spanning the gap. Germline V lookup: CDR1 SGHDT, CDR2 YYEEEE. CDR3 length equals 13 residues. In DNA, the CDR3 is TGTGCCAGCAGCACAACTAGTTTCGGGGAGCTGTTTTTT. Translated: CASSTTSFGELFF.

V and J are TRBV29-1 and TRBJ2-7; D gene uncertain. The V gene's germline CDR1 is SQVTM and CDR2 ANQGSEA. The CDR3 is 12 residues long. The V and J ends lost 1 base and 1 base respectively, with 5 bases between them. CDR3 sequence reads: CSVEGLSYEQYF. The CDR3 nucleotides are TGCAGCGTTGAAGGGCTGTCCTACGAGCAGTACTTC.

The genes are TRBV5-4 and TRBJ2-1, with a weak D call TRBD2 (6 bases). The CDR3 consists of 16 residues. From germline, CDR1 is SGHNT and CDR2 YYREEE (reference sequence). Trimming shortened V by 4 bases and J by 3 bases, and 17 bases separated the two germline ends. The DNA for the CDR3 is TGTGCCAGCAGCGTCTCAGTGGGGAGGAACTACAATGAGCAGTTCTTC. This translates into CASSVSVGRNYNEQFF.

The rearrangement uses TRBV9 and TRBJ2-7; 8 nucleotides align to TRBD1. CDR1 is SGDLS and CDR2 is YYNGEE in the germline V gene. CDR3 length equals 12 residues. With V trimmed by 5 bases and J by 6 bases, 4 bases remained unmatched. CDR3 DNA: TGTGCCAGCAGTTTTGACAGGGGCGAGCAGTACTTC. It is translated as CASSFDRGEQYF.

The chain joins TRBV10-3 to TRBJ1-1; D is undetermined. CDR1 is ENHRY and CDR2 is SYGVKD in the germline V gene. The CDR3 covers 15 residues. Between the trimmed V and J ends, which lost 4 bases and 1 base, there was a span of 13 bases. CDR3 residues: CAISGRSEGNTEAFF. The CDR3 coding sequence is TGTGCCATCAGTGGCCGGTCAGAGGGGAACACTGAAGCTTTCTTT.

The chain links TRBV9 to TRBJ2-7, with 10 bases identical to TRBD2. V shed 0 bases and J 6 bases; nucleotides not matched to a gene: 3. This CDR3 contains 14 residues. CDR1 is SGDLS and CDR2 is YYNGEE in the germline V gene. As DNA, the CDR3 is TGTGCCAGCAGCGTAGGAGCGGGAGGGGGCGAGCAGTACTTC. It specifies CASSVGAGGGEQYF.

This clone has only a few counts. This rearrangement joins TRBV27 to TRBJ2-7; 8 bases fit TRBD2. Per the germline V gene, CDR1 is MNHEY and CDR2 is SMNVEV (reference sequence). The V and J ends lost 6 bases and 2 bases, in that order; junction bases with no gene match: 6. CDR3 size: 14 residues. The CDR3 DNA follows: TGTGCCAGCAGGGAAGCGGGAGCTACCTACGAGCAGTACTTC. The encoded protein is CASREAGATYEQYF.

This clone was seen just once. V usage is TRBV6-2 or TRBV6-3 and J usage is TRBJ2-2, with 8 bases lining up with TRBD1. Trimming at V came to 4 bases and at J to 1 base, leaving 5 bases not matched to a gene. Germline CDR1 and CDR2: MNHEY and SVGEGT. The CDR3 has 16 amino acids. CDR3 in amino acids: CASSSVGTGNTGELFF. In nucleotides, the CDR3 is TGTGCCAGCAGTTCCGTCGGGACAGGGAACACCGGGGAGCTGTTTTTT.

V gene TRBV5-4 combines with J gene TRBJ2-7; D is possibly TRBD2 (7 bases). CDR1 and CDR2 (germline): SGHNT, YYREEE (reference sequence). The CDR3 is 15 amino acids. Trimming removed 1 base at V and 7 bases at J, with 18 bases between. The CDR3 region has the DNA TGTGCCAGCAGCTTGATTCACGCGGGGGCTAGGGAGCAGTACTTC. This codes for CASSLIHAGAREQYF.

The rearrangement uses TRBV6-1 and TRBJ2-1; a possible D gene is TRBD1 (6 bases). The CDR3 has 17 amino acids. Looked up from germline, CDR1 is MNHNS and CDR2 is SASEGT. The V end was cut by 1 base, the J end by 0 bases, with 13 bases between. Written as DNA, the CDR3 is TGTGCCAGCAGTGAAGATACAGGGTCGGTCTCCTACAATGAGCAGTTCTTC. This codes for CASSEDTGSVSYNEQFF.

The V gene is TRBV14, the J gene TRBJ2-7; D unresolved. The CDR3 sequence is 14 residues long. Trimming shortened V by 4 bases and J by 2 bases, and 12 bases separated the two germline ends. In germline, CDR1 is SGHDN, CDR2 FVKESK. The DNA of the CDR3 is TGTGCCAGCAGCCCACCCGGCAGAACCTACGAGCAGTACTTC. The encoded protein is CASSPPGRTYEQYF.